The next 18 T cell receptor beta chains were all read from a single sample in a study of blood T cell repertoires in COVID-19. Generated by immunoSEQ multiplex PCR, the TCRdb table keeps only in-frame clones and is missing some. The table includes approximately 110,000 clones, more than 75% detected once. Sequenced input: peripheral blood. These receptors were obtained from a human donor in a cohort sampled during active COVID-19.

The chain has TRBV14 and TRBJ2-7; D unclear. CDR3 size: 13 residues. Trimming took 1 base from V and 6 from J, leaving 10 bases between them. Germline CDR1 and CDR2: SGHDN and FVKESK. The CDR3 coding sequence is TGTGCCAGCAGCCAAGCTCACATATTCGAGCAGTACTTC. Translated, it gives CASSQAHIFEQYF.

This clone was found once. The rearrangement uses TRBV27 and TRBJ1-2; possibly TRBD1 for D (5 bases). From germline, CDR1 is MNHEY and CDR2 SMNVEV (reference sequence). This CDR3 is built from 12 residues. The ends were cut back, 5 bases at V and 8 bases at J, with 12 bases in the middle. DNA of the CDR3: TGTGCCAGCAGTATTGACAGTCCGGGCTACACCTTC. As protein: CASSIDSPGYTF.

The CDR3 sequence: CASSMDRGGNTIYF. CDR3 in DNA: TGTGCCAGCAGCATGGACAGGGGCGGAAACACCATATATTTT. V is TRBV7-2 and J is TRBJ1-3; 9 nucleotides align to TRBD1. This CDR3 has 14 residues. Trimming took 5 bases from V and 4 from J; bases not matched to a gene: 3. Germline assignment: CDR1 SGHTA and CDR2 FQGNSA.

The V gene is TRBV7-9, the J gene TRBJ2-7; 11 nucleotides line up with TRBD1. The germline V gene has CDR1 SEHNR and CDR2 FQNEAQ (reference sequence). The CDR3 spans 14 residues. J was trimmed by 12 bases and V by 9 bases; bases with no gene match: 16. DNA of the CDR3: TGTGCCAGTGTAACCGTAGGGACAGGGGGGTACCTGTACTTC. Protein sequence: CASVTVGTGGYLYF.

The chain links TRBV13 to TRBJ1-1, with TRBD1 as a possible D gene (5 bases). Deletions cut 4 bases from V and 5 bases from J, with 14 bases between. This CDR3 has 14 residues. Germline CDR1 and CDR2: PRHDT and FYEKMQ (reference sequence). The CDR3 coding sequence is TGTGCCAGCAGCTGGGATATGAAGGGGACTGAAGCTTTCTTT. Protein product: CASSWDMKGTEAFF.

The rearrangement links TRBV6-2 or TRBV6-3 to TRBJ2-1, with 14 bases lining up with TRBD2. This CDR3 contains 18 residues. CDR1 is MNHEY, CDR2 SVGEGT, per germline. V was pared by 4 bases and J by 2 bases, with 7 bases of the junction left unmatched. The DNA of the CDR3 is TGTGCCAGCAGTTTGGGACTAGCGGGAGTTTTTGCCTACAATGAGCAGTTCTTC. This codes for CASSLGLAGVFAYNEQFF.

The chain joins TRBV2 to TRBJ2-1, with D perhaps TRBD2 (5 bases). The CDR3 spans 13 residues. Germline V gives CDR1 SNHLY, CDR2 FYNNEI. The V gene lost 6 bases and the J gene lost 2 bases, with 8 bases spanning the gap. The CDR3 reads CASRRGAYNEQFF. CDR3 DNA sequence: TGTGCCAGCAGACGGGGAGCCTACAATGAGCAGTTCTTC.

CDR3 DNA: TGTGCCAGCAGTCGTAGCGGGAGCTCCTACAATGAGCAGTTCTTC. Encoded protein: CASSRSGSSYNEQFF. The V call is TRBV11-1, the J call TRBJ2-1, with 9 bases lining up with TRBD2. There are 15 residues in the CDR3. Germline assignment: CDR1 SGHAT and CDR2 FQDESV (reference sequence). V lost 6 bases, J lost 0 bases, and 3 bases stayed unmatched.

V and J are TRBV4-3 and TRBJ1-4; D is perhaps TRBD1 (5 bases). Germline values: CDR1 LGHNA, CDR2 YSLEER. Trimming cost V 0 bases and J 4 bases, with 12 bases left between them. The CDR3 has 16 amino acids. The CDR3 is CASSQEFAGLNEKLFF. In DNA, the CDR3 is TGCGCCAGCAGCCAAGAATTCGCAGGGCTTAATGAAAAACTGTTTTTT.

J is TRBJ1-2 and V is TRBV7-9, with D unclear. CDR1 and CDR2 (germline): SEHNR, FQNEAQ (reference sequence). The CDR3 spans 13 residues. Between the trimmed V and J ends, which lost 5 bases and 8 bases, there was a span of 15 bases. The CDR3 nucleotides are TGTGCCAGCAGCGATACCGGGATAACGGGCTACACCTTC. This encodes CASSDTGITGYTF.

The chain combines TRBV28 with TRBJ2-7, with D perhaps matching TRBD2 (5 bases). V was trimmed by 5 bases and J by 2 bases, leaving 13 bases between them. Germline loops: CDR1 MDHEN, CDR2 SYDVKM. The CDR3 loop spans 14 amino acids. The CDR3 nucleotides read TGTGCCAGCAGTCCGAGCGGACGACCCTACGAGCAGTACTTC. This sequence encodes CASSPSGRPYEQYF.

The chain recombines TRBV4-2 with TRBJ2-1; D is unclear. Trimming pared 0 bases from V and 12 bases from J, leaving 12 bases between. CDR1 is LGHNA and CDR2 is YNFKEQ in the germline V gene. The CDR3 loop spans 13 amino acids. CDR3 coding DNA: TGTGCCAGCAGCCAAGAGACACGTTCCGGGCAGTTCTTC. Translating it yields CASSQETRSGQFF.

This clone appeared once. The chain carries TRBV20-1 and TRBJ1-3, with 8 bases matching TRBD1. CDR3 length equals 16 residues. Germline V CDR1 and CDR2: DFQATT, SNEGSKA (reference sequence). Losses at the gene ends were 3 bases for V and 4 bases for J; bases not matched to a gene: 11. Here the CDR3 DNA reads TGCAGTGCTAGTGAGGGCAGGGGGCGGTCCGGAAACACCATATATTTT. Translating it yields CSASEGRGRSGNTIYF.

This chain links TRBV10-3 with TRBJ1-3; 7 bases are shared with TRBD1. The germline gives CDR1 ENHRY, CDR2 SYGVKD. Trimming took 11 bases from V and 3 from J; bases not matched to a gene: 10. The CDR3 contains 14 residues. The CDR3 region has the DNA TGTGCCGCCAGCCAGGGGGGAGGTGGAAACACCATATATTTT. It yields the protein CAASQGGGGNTIYF.

The rearrangement joins TRBV12-2 to TRBJ2-1; the DNA was not used to check the table's D call, TRBD2. TRBV12-2 is a pseudogene locus. This CDR3 comprises 16 residues. The CDR3 here is CASRLNRLVLAHEQFF. CDR3 in DNA: TGTGCAAGTCGCTTAAATCGTCTAGTACTGGCCCATGAGCAGTTCTTC.

The V call is TRBV24-1, the J call TRBJ1-4; 9 nucleotides line up with TRBD1. This CDR3 spans 16 amino acids. Germline trimming cut 4 bases from V and 6 bases from J; bases unmatched to any gene: 8. The germline CDR1 and CDR2 sequences are KGHDR and SFDVKD. The CDR3 DNA follows: TGTGCCACCAGTGAGACGGGACAGGGAGGCGATGAAAAACTGTTTTTT. Residues: CATSETGQGGDEKLFF.

This clone has only one observation. The chain employs TRBV6-5 and TRBJ1-1, with a tentative D call TRBD1 (6 bases). The CDR3 contains 14 residues. The V and J ends lost 7 bases and 2 bases respectively, with 14 bases between them. Germline values: CDR1 MNHEY, CDR2 SVGAGI. CDR3 nucleotide sequence: TGTGCCAGCAAAGAAGACAGGTCAAACACTGAAGCTTTCTTT. Amino acids: CASKEDRSNTEAFF.

This chain links TRBV27 with TRBJ2-1, with D unclear. Germline CDR1 reads MNHEY; CDR2 reads SMNVEV (reference sequence). Between the trimmed V and J ends, which lost 7 bases and 6 bases, there was a span of 16 bases. This CDR3 contains 14 residues. The CDR3 is CASTKVGVPNEQFF. The CDR3 region has the DNA TGTGCCAGCACTAAGGTTGGAGTTCCCAATGAGCAGTTCTTC.